The 27 T cell receptor beta chains presented below share a single source sample, sequenced in a study of T cell changes during pregnancy in multiple sclerosis. TCRdb's copy holds only in-frame clones and misses some; the assay was immunoSEQ multiplex PCR. The sample lists about 36,000 clones; just over 90% were seen once. The sequences come from CD4+ T cells from peripheral blood mononuclear cells, collected after pregnancy. The source is a female donor with multiple sclerosis, enrolled in a pregnancy study.

The chain's CDR3 is CASSQVERADTQYF. The CDR3 coding sequence is TGCGCCAGCAGCCAAGTCGAGCGGGCAGATACGCAGTATTTT. The rearrangement links TRBV4-3 to TRBJ2-3; a possible D gene is TRBD2 (6 bases). This CDR3 is 14 amino acids long. CDR1 and CDR2 from the germline V gene are LGHNA and YSLEER. Trimming cost V 1 base and J 4 bases, with 9 bases left between them.

V is TRBV7-2 and J is TRBJ2-3; D is perhaps TRBD2 (6 bases). The CDR3 sequence is 16 residues long. Trimming took 1 base from V and 1 from J, leaving 12 bases between them. Germline V CDR1 and CDR2: SGHTA, FQGNSA. CDR3 protein: CASSLDLRGGTDTQYF. CDR3 bases: TGTGCCAGCAGCTTAGATTTGCGGGGTGGCACAGATACGCAGTATTTT. The full variable domain, in which reference TRBV7-2 and TRBJ2-3 provide the parts outside the CDR3, is GAGVSQSPSNKVTEKGKDVELRCDPISGHTALYWYRQSLGQGLEFLIYFQGNSAPDKSGLPSDRFSAERTGGSVSTLTIQRTQQEDSAVYLCASSLDLRGGTDTQYFGPGTRLTVL.

The sample holds one count of this clone. The chain recombines TRBV27 with TRBJ1-5; maybe TRBD1 (6 bases). V lost 6 bases, J lost 6 bases, and 18 bases lay in between. CDR1 and CDR2 from the germline V gene are MNHEY and SMNVEV (reference sequence). The CDR3 length is 15 residues. Written as DNA, the CDR3 is TGTGCCAGCAGCCCAAGTCGAGGGGGGGGTCAGCCCCAGCATTTT. Residues: CASSPSRGGGQPQHF.

The CDR3 DNA sequence: TGTGCCAGCAGCCGGGACTTACTCTACGAGCAGTACTTC. This translates into CASSRDLLYEQYF. This sequence joins TRBV2 and TRBJ2-7, with D tentatively TRBD2 (6 bases). CDR3 length: 13 residues. Per the germline V gene, CDR1 is SNHLY and CDR2 is FYNNEI. V was pared by 6 bases and J by 3 bases, with 12 bases between.

The rearrangement uses TRBV11-2 and TRBJ1-6, with TRBD1 as a possible D gene (5 bases). This CDR3 spans 15 amino acids. V was trimmed by 2 bases and J by 7 bases, leaving 12 bases between them. The germline gives CDR1 SGHAT, CDR2 FQNNGV. In DNA, the CDR3 is TGTGCCAGCAGCTTAAGAAGACAGAGCAATTCACCCCTCCACTTT. Translating it yields CASSLRRQSNSPLHF.

This chain uses TRBV12-5 with TRBJ2-7; 8 nucleotides line up with TRBD1. The CDR3 covers 14 residues. The V gene's germline CDR1 is LGHNT and CDR2 FRNRAP. Trimming cost V 5 bases and J 1 base; bases outside gene matches: 4. The CDR3 bases are TGTGCTAGTGGTCCGAGACAGGGGTCCTACGAGCAGTACTTC. Its protein is CASGPRQGSYEQYF.

The gene calls are TRBV6-1 and TRBJ1-3, with 10 bases lining up with TRBD1. The junction had 12 bases not matched to a gene; V was cut back by 0 bases and J by 10 bases. The CDR3 totals 17 residues. Germline CDR1 is MNHNS and CDR2 is SASEGT. The CDR3 loop is CASSEAWGTGAFFTIYF. For the CDR3, the DNA is TGTGCCAGCAGTGAAGCGTGGGGGACAGGGGCCTTCTTTACCATATATTTT.

This chain connects TRBV19 to TRBJ2-2; the D gene is possibly TRBD2 (5 bases). The V gene's germline CDR1 is LNHDA and CDR2 SQIVND (reference sequence). The CDR3 length is 13 residues. V was clipped by 7 bases and J by 6 bases, with 12 bases between them. The CDR3 DNA follows: TGTGCCAGTACGGGGATTAGGGCCGGGGAGCTGTTTTTT. This encodes CASTGIRAGELFF.

The chain is built from TRBV29-1 and TRBJ1-2, with D maybe TRBD1 (5 bases). Germline CDR1 reads SQVTM; CDR2 reads ANQGSEA. V dropped 4 bases and J dropped 8 bases, with 11 bases sitting between them. The CDR3 has 11 amino acids. CDR3 coding DNA: TGCAGCGTTGTGGGGGGGGGAGGCTACACCTTC. Protein sequence: CSVVGGGGYTF. The whole variable domain, remainder taken from reference TRBV29-1 and TRBJ1-2, is SAVISQKPSRDICQRGTSLTIQCQVDSQVTMMFWYRQQPGQSLTLIATANQGSEATYESGFVIDKFPISRPNLTFSTLTVSNMSPEDSSIYLCSVVGGGGYTFGSGTRLTVV.

The chain carries TRBV10-3 and TRBJ1-1, with a tentative D call TRBD1 (5 bases). Trimming pared 1 base from V and 1 base from J, leaving 7 bases between. Germline-derived CDR1 and CDR2 are ENHRY and SYGVKD. The CDR3 consists of 14 residues. CDR3 DNA sequence: TGTGCCATCAGTGAGTGGGGCGAGAACACTGAAGCTTTCTTT. Translating it yields CAISEWGENTEAFF.

The rearrangement links TRBV5-1 to TRBJ2-7; 9 bases agree with TRBD1. Germline V CDR1 and CDR2: SGHRS, YFSETQ. The junction had 9 bases not matched to a gene; V was cut back by 10 bases and J by 4 bases. This CDR3 is built from 13 residues. CDR3 DNA: TGCGCCCCTCGTGGGGACAGGGTTTACGAGCAGTACTTC. This translates into CAPRGDRVYEQYF.

The chain uses TRBV19 and TRBJ1-1; no clear D. The CDR3 consists of 16 residues. The germline CDR1 and CDR2 sequences are LNHDA and SQIVND (reference sequence). V shed 7 bases and J shed 1 base, with 19 bases lying between them. The CDR3 DNA sequence: TGTGCCAGTAAATTGAGCCCGGTTTTTTCGAACACTGAAGCTTTCTTT. It yields the protein CASKLSPVFSNTEAFF.

J is TRBJ2-2 and V is TRBV28; TRBD1 matches at 7 bases. V shed 6 bases and J 0 bases; nucleotides not matched to a gene: 10. This CDR3 region has 17 residues. The V gene's germline CDR1 is MDHEN and CDR2 SYDVKM. As DNA, the CDR3 is TGTGCCAGCAGCCTTGACAGGGTAAACGCGAACACCGGGGAGCTGTTTTTT. This codes for CASSLDRVNANTGELFF. The variable domain in full, with the rest retrieved from reference TRBV28 and TRBJ2-2, is DVKVTQSSRYLVKRTGEKVFLECVQDMDHENMFWYRQDPGLGLRLIYFSYDVKMKEKGDIPEGYSVSREKKERFSLILESASTNQTSMYLCASSLDRVNANTGELFFGEGSRLTVL.

V usage is TRBV19 and J usage is TRBJ2-5; 13 nucleotides align to TRBD2. Germline CDR1 is LNHDA and CDR2 is SQIVND (reference sequence). Trimming at V came to 5 bases and at J to 5 bases, leaving 11 bases not matched to a gene. The CDR3 runs to 17 residues. The CDR3 DNA reads TGTGCCAGTAGTTTAGGGGGGGGACTAGCGGGGTTGGAGACCCAGTACTTC. Its protein product is CASSLGGGLAGLETQYF.

The count of this clone is one. The chain joins TRBV5-1 to TRBJ1-2, with TRBD1 as a possible D gene (6 bases). The CDR3 runs to 14 residues. Trimming removed 4 bases from V and 8 bases from J, with 18 bases in between. The germline V gene encodes CDR1 SGHRS and CDR2 YFSETQ. CDR3 nucleotides: TGCGCCAGCAGCCCAGGGGACACCCGAGGAGGCTACACCTTC. Its translation: CASSPGDTRGGYTF.

The chain recombines TRBV4-1 with TRBJ2-2; a possible D gene is TRBD2 (5 bases). The length of the CDR3 is 16 residues. The V end lost 4 bases, the J end lost 2 bases, and 14 bases lay between the germline ends. Germline V lookup: CDR1 MGHRA, CDR2 YSYEKL. CDR3 residues: CASSLRTLPNTGELFF. As DNA, the CDR3 is TGCGCCAGCAGCCTTCGGACTTTACCAAACACCGGGGAGCTGTTTTTT.

On this clone: Likely a read error: the CDR3 ends without its conserved phenylalanine or tryptophan. Because the CDR3's place on the DNA is in doubt, the DNA is left out and the CDR3 is given as listed by TCRdb. This chain connects TRBV5-5 to TRBJ1-3; the table's TRBD1 call for D was not verified on the DNA. Germline V gene sequence: CDR1 SGHKS, CDR2 YYEKEE (reference sequence). 15 amino acids form the CDR3, both terminal residues included. The CDR3 spells CASSSAPNPGQGDSH.

The chain employs TRBV5-1 and TRBJ2-3; the match to TRBD1 covers 10 bases. Germline V gene sequence: CDR1 SGHRS, CDR2 YFSETQ. V trimming: 4 bases; J trimming: 5 bases; junction bases outside the gene matches: 4. The CDR3 totals 14 residues. The CDR3 nucleotides are TGCGCCAGCAGCAGCGGACAGGGGGGAGATACGCAGTATTTT. Amino acid sequence: CASSSGQGGDTQYF.

The chain has TRBV28 and TRBJ2-3; tentatively, D is TRBD2 (5 bases). Trimming removed 6 bases from V and 1 base from J, with 8 bases in between. Germline loops: CDR1 MDHEN, CDR2 SYDVKM. The length of the CDR3 is 13 residues. CDR3 amino acids: CASRDGGTDTQYF. The CDR3 bases are TGTGCCAGCAGGGACGGGGGCACAGATACGCAGTATTTT.

This clone appeared once. This chain uses TRBV6-5 with TRBJ2-1; tentative D call: TRBD1 (5 bases). V lost 2 bases, J lost 5 bases, and 7 bases lay in between. Per germline, CDR1 MNHEY and CDR2 SVGAGI. The CDR3 is 13 residues long. CDR3 in DNA: TGTGCCAGCAGTTACGACAGAGACAATGAGCAGTTCTTC. This sequence encodes CASSYDRDNEQFF.

The chain carries TRBV7-9 and TRBJ1-1, with unresolved D. In germline, CDR1 is SEHNR, CDR2 FQNEAQ (reference sequence). This CDR3 comprises 14 residues. Trimming left V 2 bases short and J 1 base short, with 8 bases between. CDR3 protein: CASSLRDKNTEAFF. In DNA form, the CDR3 reads TGTGCCAGCAGCTTAAGAGATAAGAACACTGAAGCTTTCTTT. The whole variable domain, filled in from reference TRBV7-9 and TRBJ1-1, reads DTGVSQNPRHKITKRGQNVTFRCDPISEHNRLYWYRQTLGQGPEFLTYFQNEAQLEKSRLLSDRFSAERPKGSFSTLEIQRTEQGDSAMYLCASSLRDKNTEAFFGQGTRLTVV.

The chain links TRBV15 to TRBJ2-3; 11 bases map to TRBD2. Trimming took 5 bases from V and 8 from J; bases not matched to a gene: 9. The CDR3 has 15 amino acids. Germline values: CDR1 LNHNV, CDR2 YYDKDF (reference sequence). CDR3 sequence (DNA): TGTGCCACCAGCCCTAGACTAGCGGGAAGCACTACGCAGTATTTT. It specifies CATSPRLAGSTTQYF.

This chain links TRBV28 with TRBJ1-2; D is unclear. This CDR3 contains 14 residues. V was pared by 5 bases and J by 7 bases, with 17 bases between. The germline CDR1 and CDR2 sequences are MDHEN and SYDVKM. CDR3 region: CASSLPGLTTGYTF. In DNA form, the CDR3 reads TGTGCCAGCAGTCTCCCGGGTCTAACGACTGGCTACACCTTC.

This chain links TRBV2 with TRBJ2-1; 10 bases match TRBD2. Unmatched junction bases numbered 9, after V lost 6 bases and J lost 4 bases. CDR3 length: 16 amino acids. Germline assignment: CDR1 SNHLY and CDR2 FYNNEI. CDR3 region: CASSPQAGGRYNEQFF. The CDR3 DNA sequence: TGTGCCAGCAGCCCTCAAGCGGGGGGGCGGTACAATGAGCAGTTCTTC.

This chain joins TRBV18 and TRBJ2-5; TRBD1 matches 8 bases. In germline, CDR1 is KGHSH, CDR2 LQKENI. The CDR3 is 15 amino acids. V trimming: 2 bases; J trimming: 5 bases; junction bases outside the gene matches: 7. The CDR3 DNA reads TGTGCCAGCTCACCAATCACAGGGGGTGGCGAGACCCAGTACTTC. Protein product: CASSPITGGGETQYF.

V and J are TRBV14 and TRBJ2-6; D call uncertain. Germline V gene lookup returns CDR1 SGHDN and CDR2 FVKESK. The CDR3 sequence is 14 residues long. V dropped 6 bases and J dropped 0 bases, with 6 bases sitting between them. DNA of the CDR3: TGTGCCAGCAGGGCCTCCTCTGGGGCCAACGTCCTGACTTTC. Translating it yields CASRASSGANVLTF.

This chain uses TRBV6-6 with TRBJ2-7; 14 bases line up with TRBD2. CDR1 and CDR2 (germline): MNHNY, SVGAGI (reference sequence). CDR3 length: 15 amino acids. Trimming cost V 0 bases and J 7 bases; bases outside gene matches: 2. The CDR3 here is CASSYSGLAGEEQYF. The CDR3, as DNA: TGTGCCAGCAGTTACTCGGGACTAGCGGGAGAAGAGCAGTACTTC.